One and the same sample provided the 8 T cell receptor beta chains below, sequenced in a study of graft-versus-host responses after intestinal transplantation. Their antigens are not known. Generated by immunoSEQ multiplex PCR, the TCRdb table keeps only in-frame clones and is missing some. The repertoire consists of 50,000 to 75,000 clones, with roughly 90% occurring once and the leading ten covering approximately 1.5%. The source was unstimulated CD8+ T cells sorted from spleen or lymph node cells, collected before transplant. The receptors derive from a human donor who was the organ donor for an intestinal transplant.

This clone showed up just once. The chain recombines TRBV6-1 with TRBJ1-1; 7 nucleotides match TRBD1. The V segment lost 2 bases and the J segment 11 bases; nucleotides outside the gene matches: 11. Germline assignment: CDR1 MNHNS and CDR2 SASEGT. The CDR3 has 14 amino acids. The CDR3 region is CASSEPQGGRWAFF. The CDR3 DNA reads as TGTGCCAGCAGTGAACCCCAGGGGGGAAGATGGGCTTTCTTT.

This chain links TRBV4-3 with TRBJ2-3; weak D call: TRBD1 (5 bases). CDR1 LGHNA and CDR2 YSLEER come from the germline V gene. Trimming took 0 bases from V and 6 from J, leaving 19 bases between them. The CDR3 contains 17 residues. In nucleotides, the CDR3 is TGCGCCAGCAGCCAAGAAGGGGTGGGATCAGCGACGGATACGCAGTATTTT. It yields the protein CASSQEGVGSATDTQYF.

The CDR3: CASSFLEYGYTF. As DNA, the CDR3 is TGTGCCAGCAGCTTCCTTGAGTATGGCTACACCTTC. The chain recombines TRBV5-5 with TRBJ1-2, with no clear D. Trimming left V 2 bases short and J 5 bases short, with 7 bases between. CDR1 is SGHKS, CDR2 YYEKEE, per germline (reference sequence). The CDR3 is 12 residues long.

V is TRBV7-9 and J is TRBJ2-7; D might be TRBD2 (6 bases). Looked up from germline, CDR1 is SEHNR and CDR2 is FQNEAQ (reference sequence). V lost 2 bases, J lost 2 bases, and 10 bases lay in between. The CDR3 spans 14 residues. CDR3 in amino acids: CASSLPSATYEQYF. In nucleotides, the CDR3 is TGTGCCAGCAGCTTACCTAGCGCGACCTACGAGCAGTACTTC.

This clone is a singleton in its sample. The genes are TRBV25-1 and TRBJ1-3, with 7 bases matching TRBD1. CDR3 length: 17 amino acids. Germline values: CDR1 MGHDK, CDR2 SYGVNS. V lost 0 bases, J lost 4 bases, and 9 bases stayed unmatched. This chain's CDR3 is CASSEYRGDRMGNTIYF. DNA for the CDR3: TGTGCCAGCAGTGAATATCGAGGGGACAGAATGGGAAACACCATATATTTT.

The chain recombines TRBV27 with TRBJ2-3; D is perhaps TRBD2 (6 bases). The V and J ends lost 0 bases and 0 bases respectively, with 10 bases between them. The CDR3 contains 16 residues. From germline, CDR1 is MNHEY and CDR2 SMNVEV (reference sequence). CDR3 residues: CASSLSTGTSTDTQYF. The CDR3 coding sequence is TGTGCCAGCAGTTTATCGACCGGGACTAGCACAGATACGCAGTATTTT.

V is TRBV5-4 and J is TRBJ2-1; TRBD2 is a possible D gene (5 bases). The germline V and J ends were trimmed by 1 base and 7 bases, with 6 bases remaining between them. Germline CDR1 reads SGHNT; CDR2 reads YYREEE (reference sequence). This CDR3 contains 12 residues. CDR3 region: CASSLTGNEQFF. CDR3 sequence (DNA): TGTGCCAGCAGCTTGACGGGGAATGAGCAGTTCTTC.

This clone was observed once. This chain uses TRBV7-8 with TRBJ1-1; the D is unclear. The CDR3 extends over 21 amino acids. CDR1 is SGHVS, CDR2 FQNEAQ, per germline. V lost 7 bases and J 0 bases, leaving 33 bases between the germline ends. CDR3: CASIMARGERTLVGMNTEAFF. CDR3 bases: TGTGCCAGCATTATGGCCAGAGGCGAGAGGACTCTCGTGGGGATGAACACTGAAGCTTTCTTT.